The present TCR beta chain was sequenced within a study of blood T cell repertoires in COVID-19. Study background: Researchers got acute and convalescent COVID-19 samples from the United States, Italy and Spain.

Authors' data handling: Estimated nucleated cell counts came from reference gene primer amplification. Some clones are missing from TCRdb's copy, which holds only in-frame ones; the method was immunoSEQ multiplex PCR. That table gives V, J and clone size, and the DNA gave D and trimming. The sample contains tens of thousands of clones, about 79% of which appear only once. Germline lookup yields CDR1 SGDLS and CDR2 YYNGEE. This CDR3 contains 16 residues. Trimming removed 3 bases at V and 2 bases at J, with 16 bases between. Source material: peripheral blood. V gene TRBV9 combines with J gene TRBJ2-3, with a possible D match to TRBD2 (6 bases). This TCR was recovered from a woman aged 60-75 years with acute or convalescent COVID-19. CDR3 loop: CASSGMVGGNTDTQYF. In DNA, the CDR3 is TGTGCCAGCAGCGGCATGGTGGGGGGTAACACAGATACGCAGTATTTT.